This is a list of T cell receptor beta chains from one sample in a study of blood T cell repertoires in COVID-19. This table comes from immunoSEQ multiplex PCR, and its TCRdb copy is limited to in-frame clones, with some not included. Here the sample spans around 190,000 clones, roughly nine tenths being singletons. Source material: peripheral blood. Receptor source: a man in his sixties or seventies with active or convalescent COVID-19. The CDR3 runs from the conserved cysteine through the conserved F or W. A D gene is named only where the DNA matches it firmly. Not all rows give a size; the values are once, few, many and, for expanded clones, a class.

j_call clone_size d_call v_call cdr3_aa cdr3_nt
TRBJ2-2 - - TRBV2 CASRTSTLQGKKLFF TGTGCCAGCAGAACCTCGACTCTGCAGGGGAAAAAGCTGTTTTTT
TRBJ2-5 - - TRBV7-7 CASSSQGQETQYF TGTGCCAGCAGCTCTCAGGGTCAAGAGACCCAGTACTTC
TRBJ1-5 few - TRBV2 CASSEDRGDQPQHF TGTGCCAGCAGTGAGGACCGGGGGGATCAGCCCCAGCATTTT
TRBJ2-3 - - TRBV7-2 CASSRLRSTDTQYF TGTGCCAGCAGTCGACTGAGGAGCACAGATACGCAGTATTTT
TRBJ1-1 - - TRBV6-5 CASSPQNTEAFF TGTGCCAGCAGTCCCCAGAACACTGAAGCTTTCTTT
TRBJ2-1 - TRBD1 TRBV5-1 CASSLLTTRTGGNEQFF TGCGCCAGCAGCTTGTTGACAACCCGGACAGGTGGTAATGAGCAGTTCTTC
TRBJ1-3 - - TRBV7-9 CASSPMIGAFGNTIYF TGTGCCAGCAGCCCCATGATAGGGGCGTTTGGAAACACCATATATTTT
TRBJ2-1 - TRBD2 TRBV7-2 CASSRLAGGYNEQFF TGTGCCAGCAGTCGACTAGCGGGGGGTTACAATGAGCAGTTCTTC
TRBJ2-3 - - TRBV6-5 CASSYSRGSSTDTQYF TGTGCCAGCAGTTACTCTCGGGGATCTAGCACAGATACGCAGTATTTT
TRBJ1-3 - - TRBV4-3 CASSQEWGAGNTIYF TGCGCCAGCAGCCAAGAGTGGGGAGCTGGAAACACCATATATTTT
TRBJ1-2 - TRBD1 TRBV4-1 CASSQDARQGNGYTF TGCGCCAGCAGCCAAGATGCAAGACAGGGCAATGGCTACACCTTC